This TCR beta chain was found in a study of human CD8 memory T cell subsets. TCR beta libraries were made by UMI-labeled 5' RACE. TCRdb reprocessed the 5' RACE reads and reports one entry per CDR3 protein, with no DNA. Its clone listing holds about 5,100 distinct CDR3 sequences. This clonotype is medium-sized (0.01 to 0.1%) by frequency. Germline V lookup: CDR1 LNHDA, CDR2 SQIVND (reference sequence). The CDR3 has 13 residues. The clonotype originates from a human donor in good health. The genes are TRBV19 and TRBJ2-2. The sample comprised CD8+ T cells from PBMCs. CDR3 sequence reads: CASSIVNTGELFF.